The 26 T cell receptor beta chains presented below share a single source sample, sequenced in a study of blood T cell repertoires in COVID-19. Profiled with immunoSEQ multiplex PCR; TCRdb holds only in-frame clones, not every one. The table has under 40,000 clones, around 85% seen once. Source material: peripheral blood. All receptors come from a woman older than 75 with active or convalescent COVID-19.

This chain connects TRBV5-1 to TRBJ1-5; TRBD1 matches 8 bases. The CDR3 is 18 residues long. V lost 0 bases to trimming and J lost 6 bases; unmatched junction nucleotides: 14. CDR1 SGHRS and CDR2 YFSETQ come from the germline V gene. The CDR3 bases are TGCGCCAGCAGCTTGGTCCCCATTACAGGGGGGCCCCTTCAGCCCCAGCATTTT. It is translated as CASSLVPITGGPLQPQHF.

This rearrangement joins TRBV6-1 to TRBJ1-5; 9 nucleotides agree with TRBD1. V lost 2 bases, J lost 2 bases, and 10 bases stayed unmatched. Germline V lookup: CDR1 MNHNS, CDR2 SASEGT. The CDR3 runs to 18 residues. This chain's CDR3 is CASSERDRADLGNQPQHF. CDR3 in DNA: TGTGCCAGCAGTGAAAGGGACAGGGCTGATCTTGGCAATCAGCCCCAGCATTTT.

The chain couples TRBV7-8 to TRBJ1-2, with D hard to call. Germline CDR1 and CDR2: SGHVS and FQNEAQ. The CDR3 is 14 residues long. Trimming stripped 5 bases from V and 5 bases from J, with 15 bases between. The CDR3: CASSPSRTGYGYTF. The CDR3 DNA reads as TGTGCCAGCAGCCCGTCGAGGACGGGGTATGGCTACACCTTC.

V and J are TRBV6-5 and TRBJ2-2; D is uncertain. There are 14 residues in the CDR3. V lost 6 bases and J lost 2, with 10 bases in between. CDR1 and CDR2 (germline): MNHEY, SVGAGI. CDR3 region: CASSTVPNTGELFF. The CDR3 nucleotides read TGTGCCAGCAGCACAGTGCCTAACACCGGGGAGCTGTTTTTT.

V is TRBV2 and J is TRBJ1-2; 7 bases match TRBD1. Germline values: CDR1 SNHLY, CDR2 FYNNEI. V lost 6 bases and J lost 6; bases outside the gene matches: 22. The length of the CDR3 is 18 residues. CDR3 sequence (DNA): TGTGCCAGCAGCGCCTCAGGGGGGCACCCACCCCGCAATCATGGCTACACCTTC. It codes for CASSASGGHPPRNHGYTF.

This chain connects TRBV28 to TRBJ1-5; 8 nucleotides line up with TRBD1. The CDR3 covers 18 residues. After removal of 5 bases from V and 0 bases from J, the junction contained 12 bases not matched to a gene. The germline V gene encodes CDR1 MDHEN and CDR2 SYDVKM. The CDR3, as DNA: TGTGCCAGCAGTCCAGGGACAGGTGACTTTTATAGCAATCAGCCCCAGCATTTT. Its protein is CASSPGTGDFYSNQPQHF.

The V call is TRBV27, the J call TRBJ1-6; D uncertain. V lost 7 bases and J 6 bases, leaving 10 bases between the germline ends. This CDR3 is built from 13 residues. CDR1 is MNHEY, CDR2 SMNVEV, per germline (reference sequence). This CDR3 reads CASKTPGNSPLHF. CDR3 DNA: TGTGCCAGCAAAACACCGGGTAATTCACCCCTCCACTTT.

CDR3 loop: CAISGSGGQGDTQYF. The CDR3 region has the DNA TGTGCCATCAGTGGGAGCGGGGGGCAGGGGGATACGCAGTATTTT. The chain uses TRBV10-3 and TRBJ2-3; 9 bases map to TRBD2. Germline CDR1 reads ENHRY; CDR2 reads SYGVKD. This CDR3 has 15 amino acids. Unmatched junction bases numbered 8, after V lost 4 bases and J lost 6 bases.

This sequence joins TRBV3-1 (or the pseudogene TRBV3-2) and TRBJ2-1; TRBD2 is a possible D gene (5 bases). The CDR3 has 17 amino acids. Between the trimmed V and J ends, which lost 1 base and 5 bases, there was a span of 18 bases. The germline gives CDR1 LGHDT, CDR2 YNNKEL (reference sequence). The CDR3 loop is CASSQGNGLARDNEQFF. The CDR3, as DNA: TGTGCCAGCAGCCAAGGCAATGGGTTAGCGCGGGACAATGAGCAGTTCTTC.

This chain uses TRBV2 with TRBJ1-4; 7 bases are shared with TRBD1. Germline CDR1 reads SNHLY; CDR2 reads FYNNEI. V shed 2 bases, J shed 7 bases, and the junction held 7 bases outside the gene matches. This CDR3 is 15 amino acids long. CDR3 bases: TGTGCCAGCAGTGAAACGGGCAGGGGGAGTGAAAAACTGTTTTTT. The encoded protein is CASSETGRGSEKLFF.

With respect to this clone: An end of the junction differs from the germline gene, which may be a read error. The rearrangement links TRBV15 to TRBJ1-3; 7 positions match TRBD1. Germline-derived CDR1 and CDR2 are LNHNV and YYDKDF (reference sequence). This CDR3 has 12 amino acids. The CDR3 nucleotides are TGTGCCACCAGCAGAGACGCCGGGACAGCGGCTTTT. Translation gives CATSRDAGTAAF.

This chain uses TRBV27 with TRBJ2-2, with 14 positions matching TRBD2. V was pared by 3 bases and J by 8 bases, with 14 bases of the junction left unmatched. CDR3 length: 19 residues. Germline V gene lookup returns CDR1 MNHEY and CDR2 SMNVEV (reference sequence). CDR3 in DNA: TGTGCCAGCAGTTTGTTCGGACTAGCGGGGGGCCGTCAGGGTGGGGAGCTGTTTTTT. Its protein product is CASSLFGLAGGRQGGELFF.

This chain links TRBV28 with TRBJ1-2; TRBD1 agrees at 10 bases. This CDR3 contains 14 residues. Per germline, CDR1 MDHEN and CDR2 SYDVKM. The trim removed 6 bases at V and 7 bases at J, leaving 8 bases unmatched. CDR3 coding DNA: TGTGCCAGCAGATCAGACAGGGGGCTTCGTGGCTACACCTTC. Translating gives CASRSDRGLRGYTF.

Regarding this clone: A junction boundary mismatches the germline segment, possibly from a read error. The chain is built from TRBV7-9 and TRBJ2-2; 10 bases are a match to TRBD2. Germline assignment: CDR1 SEHNR and CDR2 FQNEAQ (reference sequence). The CDR3 has 19 amino acids. CDR3 bases: TGTGCCAGCAGCTCAACCTCCCGTGGAGCGGGGGGGCCACACCGGGGAGCTGTTTTT. Translated: CASSSTSRGAGGPHRGAVF.

This chain uses TRBV7-9 with TRBJ1-4, with unresolved D. Germline V gene data show CDR1 as SEHNR and CDR2 as FQNEAQ (reference sequence). V dropped 4 bases and J dropped 3 bases, with 15 bases sitting between them. The CDR3 runs 16 residues. CDR3 protein: CASSSPAGLANEKLFF. The CDR3 bases are TGTGCCAGCAGCTCGCCTGCGGGTCTGGCTAATGAAAAACTGTTTTTT.

The CDR3 region has the DNA TGTGCCAGTAGTGGAAAAACAGGGGCCTCTGGGGCCAACGTCCTGACTTTC. Translating gives CASSGKTGASGANVLTF. This rearrangement joins TRBV19 to TRBJ2-6, with 7 positions matching TRBD1. The V gene's germline CDR1 is LNHDA and CDR2 SQIVND (reference sequence). Losses at the gene ends were 5 bases for V and 0 bases for J; bases not matched to a gene: 7. The CDR3 runs to 17 residues. Supplemented by reference TRBV19 and TRBJ2-6, the full variable domain reads DGGITQSPKYLFRKEGQNVTLSCEQNLNHDAMYWYRQDPGQGLRLIYYSQIVNDFQKGDIAEGYSVSREKKESFPLTVTSAQKNPTAFYLCASSGKTGASGANVLTFGAGSRLTVL.

The genes are TRBV30 and TRBJ2-7; 7 bases are shared with TRBD1. Germline lookup yields CDR1 GTSNPN and CDR2 SVGIG (reference sequence). Trimming removed 3 bases from V and 2 bases from J; junction bases left unmatched: 4. This CDR3 has 13 amino acids. The CDR3 here is CAWRGGKAYEQYF. CDR3 nucleotides: TGTGCCTGGAGAGGGGGCAAAGCCTACGAGCAGTACTTC.

The chain joins TRBV16 to TRBJ1-1; D is unresolved. The CDR3 loop spans 13 amino acids. The V end was cut by 1 base, the J end by 2 bases, with 5 bases between. Germline loops: CDR1 KGHSY, CDR2 FQNENV. CDR3 region: CASSQLQNTEAFF. DNA for the CDR3: TGTGCCAGCAGCCAATTACAAAACACTGAAGCTTTCTTT.

This chain joins TRBV19 and TRBJ2-5; 8 bases match TRBD1. This CDR3 has 13 residues. CDR1 is LNHDA, CDR2 SQIVND, per germline (reference sequence). V was pared by 5 bases and J by 6 bases, with 5 bases of the junction left unmatched. CDR3 in DNA: TGTGCCAGTAGTTGGCAGGGGGCCAAGACCCAGTACTTC. The encoded protein is CASSWQGAKTQYF.

This clone was detected a few times. The chain has TRBV18 and TRBJ1-2, with 7 bases aligning to TRBD1. The CDR3 runs to 14 residues. Germline values: CDR1 KGHSH, CDR2 LQKENI. V was pared by 1 base and J by 1 base, with 0 bases of the junction left unmatched. Written as DNA, the CDR3 is TGTGCCAGCTCACCACGGGACAGTAACTATGGCTACACCTTC. Translating gives CASSPRDSNYGYTF.

The chain couples TRBV2 to TRBJ2-1; 12 bases are a match to TRBD2. This CDR3 contains 15 residues. The ends lost 5 bases at V and 6 bases at J; junction bases unmatched: 5. Germline V gene data show CDR1 as SNHLY and CDR2 as FYNNEI. CDR3 nucleotides: TGTGCCAGCAGTCGTACTAGCGGGGGGATCAATGAGCAGTTCTTC. It encodes CASSRTSGGINEQFF.

The V call is TRBV5-1, the J call TRBJ1-5; no reliable D call. This CDR3 has 13 amino acids. Germline values: CDR1 SGHRS, CDR2 YFSETQ. With 2 bases removed from V and 7 bases from J, the gap between germline ends came to 10 bases. Here the CDR3 reads CASSFQVGQPQHF. The CDR3 DNA reads as TGCGCCAGCAGCTTTCAGGTTGGACAGCCCCAGCATTTT. Looking up the rest from reference TRBV5-1 and TRBJ1-5 gives the full variable domain: KAGVTQTPRYLIKTRGQQVTLSCSPISGHRSVSWYQQTPGQGLQFLFEYFSETQRNKGNFPGRFSGRQFSNSRSEMNVSTLELGDSALYLCASSFQVGQPQHFGDGTRLSIL.

This clone was observed a single time. V is TRBV7-2 and J is TRBJ2-7; D might be TRBD2 (6 bases). Per the germline V gene, CDR1 is SGHTA and CDR2 is FQGNSA. Trimming cost V 7 bases and J 6 bases, with 16 bases left between them. This CDR3 has 13 residues. The CDR3 nucleotides read TGTGCCAGCACCACGGCAGGGAGGCTCGAGCAGTACTTC. Translating it yields CASTTAGRLEQYF. The whole variable domain, remainder taken from reference TRBV7-2 and TRBJ2-7, is GAGVSQSPSNKVTEKGKDVELRCDPISGHTALYWYRQSLGQGLEFLIYFQGNSAPDKSGLPSDRFSAERTGGSVSTLTIQRTQQEDSAVYLCASTTAGRLEQYFGPGTRLTVT.

The chain employs TRBV7-6 and TRBJ1-5; 9 nucleotides match TRBD1. The CDR3 has 15 amino acids. Germline assignment: CDR1 SGHVS and CDR2 FNYEAQ. V lost 5 bases, J lost 4 bases, and 6 bases stayed unmatched. This CDR3 reads CASSTGQGKNQPQHF. The CDR3 bases are TGTGCCAGCAGCACGGGACAGGGAAAAAATCAGCCCCAGCATTTT.

This clone appeared a few times. V is TRBV27 and J is TRBJ2-3; D perhaps matches TRBD1 (6 bases). The ends were cut back, 5 bases at V and 2 bases at J, with 11 bases in the middle. CDR1 MNHEY and CDR2 SMNVEV come from the germline V gene (reference sequence). CDR3 length: 14 residues. The CDR3 loop is CASSLQGTTDTQYF. The CDR3 DNA reads as TGTGCCAGCAGTCTACAGGGAACCACAGATACGCAGTATTTT.

DNA for the CDR3: TGCAGCGTTGCCACAGGGCCGAACTATGGCTACACCTTC. This gives the protein CSVATGPNYGYTF. The V call is TRBV29-1, the J call TRBJ1-2; maybe TRBD1 (6 bases). V was shortened by 4 bases and J by 2 bases, with 11 bases between the two germline ends. Germline-derived CDR1 and CDR2 are SQVTM and ANQGSEA. The CDR3 runs to 13 residues. The variable domain in full, completed from reference TRBV29-1 and TRBJ1-2, reads SAVISQKPSRDICQRGTSLTIQCQVDSQVTMMFWYRQQPGQSLTLIATANQGSEATYESGFVIDKFPISRPNLTFSTLTVSNMSPEDSSIYLCSVATGPNYGYTFGSGTRLTVV.